The sequence of this TCR beta chain was determined in a study of beta chain features in type 1 diabetes. Central memory, naive, regulatory and stem cell-like memory CD4+ cells were sorted by CD45RO/CCR7/CD25/CD127/CD95/CD27. The CDR3 loop spans 14 amino acids. CDR1 and CDR2 from the germline V gene are MNHNS and SASEGT. Between the trimmed V and J ends, which lost 6 bases and 0 bases, there was a span of 10 bases. Notes on the study in general: Any HLA type influence on TCRB rearrangement was left unresolved here. Patients' naive, central memory and regulatory TCRB repertoires appeared more alike than those of healthy donors. The study found fewer insertions and more deletions at VDJ junctions in type 1 diabetes patients.

Sequencing targeted expressed TCRB transcripts, as all isolated RNA had been reverse transcribed. Here immunoSEQ multiplex PCR was the method, and the copy in TCRdb shows in-frame clones only, minus some. In the table there are about 450,000 clones, approximately 10% of which are singletons. This clone was seen a few times. Its antigen is as yet unknown. The sequence was obtained from a woman under 30 in good health. Sequencing was performed on naive CD4+ T cells from blood. The chain links TRBV6-1 to TRBJ2-3; D call uncertain. This chain's CDR3 is CASRAPGSTDTQYF. For the CDR3, the DNA is TGTGCCAGCAGGGCTCCCGGGAGCACAGATACGCAGTATTTT.